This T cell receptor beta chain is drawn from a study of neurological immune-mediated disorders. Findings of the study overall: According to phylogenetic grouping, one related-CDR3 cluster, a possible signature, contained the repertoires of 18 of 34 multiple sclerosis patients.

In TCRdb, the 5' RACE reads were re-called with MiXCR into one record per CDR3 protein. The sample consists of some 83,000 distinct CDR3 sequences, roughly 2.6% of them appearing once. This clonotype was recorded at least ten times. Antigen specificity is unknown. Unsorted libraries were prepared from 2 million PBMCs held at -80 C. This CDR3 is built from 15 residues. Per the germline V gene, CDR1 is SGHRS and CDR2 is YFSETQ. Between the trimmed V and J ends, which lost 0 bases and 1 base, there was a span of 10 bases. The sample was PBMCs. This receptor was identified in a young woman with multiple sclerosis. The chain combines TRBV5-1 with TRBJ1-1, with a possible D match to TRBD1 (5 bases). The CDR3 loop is CASSLVQGWNTEAFF. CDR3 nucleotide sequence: TGCGCCAGCAGCTTGGTGCAGGGCTGGAACACTGAAGCTTTCTTT.